This T cell receptor beta chain was sequenced during a study of T cell changes during pregnancy in multiple sclerosis. This CDR3 contains 15 residues. V was clipped by 0 bases and J by 6 bases, with 17 bases between them. Germline CDR1 is SQVTM and CDR2 is ANQGSEA. Clones were read by immunoSEQ multiplex PCR, and TCRdb kept only the in-frame ones, dropping some. The sample carries about 110,000 clones, 85% to 95% recorded once. This TCR came from a female donor with multiple sclerosis, enrolled in a pregnancy study. The genes are TRBV29-1 and TRBJ1-2; D unresolved. The starting material was peripheral blood, obtained after pregnancy. For the CDR3, the DNA is TGCAGCGTTGAAGACGTTTATGTTGCGGGAGATGGCTACACCTTC. Its translation is CSVEDVYVAGDGYTF.